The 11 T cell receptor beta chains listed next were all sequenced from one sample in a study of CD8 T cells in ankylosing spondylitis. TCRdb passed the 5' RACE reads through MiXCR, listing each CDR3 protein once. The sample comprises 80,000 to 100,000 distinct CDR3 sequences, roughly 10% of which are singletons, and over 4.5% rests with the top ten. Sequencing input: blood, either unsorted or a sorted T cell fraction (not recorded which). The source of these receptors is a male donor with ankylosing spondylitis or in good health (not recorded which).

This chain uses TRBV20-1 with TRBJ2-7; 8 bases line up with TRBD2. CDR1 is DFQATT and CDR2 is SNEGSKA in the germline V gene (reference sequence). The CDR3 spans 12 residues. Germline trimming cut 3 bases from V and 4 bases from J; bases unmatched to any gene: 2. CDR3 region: CSASGGAYEQYF. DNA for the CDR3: TGCAGTGCTAGCGGGGGGGCTTACGAGCAGTACTTC.

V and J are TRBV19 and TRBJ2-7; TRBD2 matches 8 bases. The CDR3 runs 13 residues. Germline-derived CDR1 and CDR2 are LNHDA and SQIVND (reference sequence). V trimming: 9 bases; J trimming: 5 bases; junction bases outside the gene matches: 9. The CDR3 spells CASNRGGFDEQYF. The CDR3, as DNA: TGTGCCAGCAACCGGGGGGGTTTCGACGAGCAGTACTTC.

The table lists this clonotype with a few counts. The CDR3 loop reads CASSMLDENTEAFF. CDR3 DNA sequence: TGTGCCAGTAGTATGTTGGACGAGAACACTGAAGCTTTCTTT. The chain uses TRBV19 and TRBJ1-1; D not certain. Germline V gene sequence: CDR1 LNHDA, CDR2 SQIVND (reference sequence). Trimming removed 3 bases from V and 1 base from J, with 9 bases in between. The CDR3 runs to 14 residues. The whole variable domain, filled in from reference TRBV19 and TRBJ1-1, reads DGGITQSPKYLFRKEGQNVTLSCEQNLNHDAMYWYRQDPGQGLRLIYYSQIVNDFQKGDIAEGYSVSREKKESFPLTVTSAQKNPTAFYLCASSMLDENTEAFFGQGTRLTVV.

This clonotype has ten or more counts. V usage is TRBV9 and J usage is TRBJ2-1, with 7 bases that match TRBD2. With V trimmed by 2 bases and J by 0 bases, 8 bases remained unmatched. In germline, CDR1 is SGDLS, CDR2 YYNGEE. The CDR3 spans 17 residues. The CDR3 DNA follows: TGTGCCAGCAGCGTTATGTCTAGCGGACTCTCCTACAATGAGCAGTTCTTC. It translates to CASSVMSSGLSYNEQFF. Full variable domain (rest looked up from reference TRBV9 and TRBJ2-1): DSGVTQTPKHLITATGQRVTLRCSPRSGDLSVYWYQQSLDQGLQFLIQYYNGEERAKGNILERFSAQQFPDLHSELNLSSLELGDSALYFCASSVMSSGLSYNEQFFGPGTRLTVL.

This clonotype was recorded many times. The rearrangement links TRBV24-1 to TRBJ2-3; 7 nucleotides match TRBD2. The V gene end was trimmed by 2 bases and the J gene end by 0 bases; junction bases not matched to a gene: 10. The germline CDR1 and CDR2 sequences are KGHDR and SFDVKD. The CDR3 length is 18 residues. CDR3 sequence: CATSDSSQSGTSTDTQYF. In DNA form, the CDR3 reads TGTGCCACCAGTGATTCGAGCCAGAGCGGGACTAGCACAGATACGCAGTATTTT.

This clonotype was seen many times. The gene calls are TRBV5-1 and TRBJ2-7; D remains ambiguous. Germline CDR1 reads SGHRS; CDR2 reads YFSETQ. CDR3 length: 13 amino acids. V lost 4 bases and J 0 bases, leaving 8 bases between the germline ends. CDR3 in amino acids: CASSNQVSYEQYF. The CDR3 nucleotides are TGCGCCAGCAGCAACCAGGTCTCCTACGAGCAGTACTTC.

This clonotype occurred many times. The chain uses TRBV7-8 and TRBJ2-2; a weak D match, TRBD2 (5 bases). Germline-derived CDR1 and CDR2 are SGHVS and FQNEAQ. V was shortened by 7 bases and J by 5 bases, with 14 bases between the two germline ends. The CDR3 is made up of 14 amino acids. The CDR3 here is CASIPNGVTGELFF. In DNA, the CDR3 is TGTGCCAGCATCCCAAACGGGGTGACCGGGGAGCTGTTTTTT.

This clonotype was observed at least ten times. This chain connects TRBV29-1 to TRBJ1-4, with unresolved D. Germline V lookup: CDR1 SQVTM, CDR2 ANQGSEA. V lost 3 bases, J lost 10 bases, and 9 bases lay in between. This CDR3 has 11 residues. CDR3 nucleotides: TGCAGCGTTGAGAGCAGTGGAAAACTGTTTTTT. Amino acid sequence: CSVESSGKLFF.

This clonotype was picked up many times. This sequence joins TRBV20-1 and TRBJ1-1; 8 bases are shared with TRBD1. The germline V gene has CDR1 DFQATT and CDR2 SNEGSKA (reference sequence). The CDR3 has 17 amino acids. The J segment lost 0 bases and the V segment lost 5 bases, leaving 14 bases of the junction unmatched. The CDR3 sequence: CSASAGGEPEMNTEAFF. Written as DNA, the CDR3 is TGCAGTGCTTCCGCAGGGGGCGAACCCGAGATGAACACTGAAGCTTTCTTT.

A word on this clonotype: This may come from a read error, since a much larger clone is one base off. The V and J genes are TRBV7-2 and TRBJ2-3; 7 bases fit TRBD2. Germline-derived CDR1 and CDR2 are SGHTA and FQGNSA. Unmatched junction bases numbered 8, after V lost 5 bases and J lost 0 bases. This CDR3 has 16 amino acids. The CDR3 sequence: CTSSKWEGTSTDTQYF. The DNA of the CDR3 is TGTACCAGCAGCAAATGGGAGGGCACGAGCACAGATACGCAGTATTTT.

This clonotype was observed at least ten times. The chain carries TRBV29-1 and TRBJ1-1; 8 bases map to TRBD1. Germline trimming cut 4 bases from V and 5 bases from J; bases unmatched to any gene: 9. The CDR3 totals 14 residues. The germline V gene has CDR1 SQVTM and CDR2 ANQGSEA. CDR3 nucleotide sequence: TGCAGCGTTGTTTTTACAGGGGGTCGAACTGAAGCTTTCTTT. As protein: CSVVFTGGRTEAFF.